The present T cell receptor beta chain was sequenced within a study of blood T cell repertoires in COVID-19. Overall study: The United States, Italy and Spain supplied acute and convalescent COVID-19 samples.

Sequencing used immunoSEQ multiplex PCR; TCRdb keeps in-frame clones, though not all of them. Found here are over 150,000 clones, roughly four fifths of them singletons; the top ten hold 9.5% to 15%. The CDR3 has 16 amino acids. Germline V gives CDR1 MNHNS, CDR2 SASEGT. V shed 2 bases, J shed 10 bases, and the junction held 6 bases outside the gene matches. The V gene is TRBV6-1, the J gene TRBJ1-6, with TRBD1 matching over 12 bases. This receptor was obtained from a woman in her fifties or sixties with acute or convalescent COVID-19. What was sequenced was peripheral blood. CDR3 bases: TGTGCCAGCAGTGAAAGGGGGACAGGGGGCGAATCACCCCTCCACTTT. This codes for CASSERGTGGESPLHF.